This T cell receptor (beta chain) was profiled in a study of OX40 agonist ivuxolimab in advanced cancers. On the study more broadly: Of mixed ages from roughly 23 to 85 and averaging about 56 years, the group was about 86% male.

This CDR3 spans 15 amino acids. Germline CDR1 and CDR2: SNHLY and FYNNEI. The V gene end was trimmed by 4 bases and the J gene end by 5 bases; junction bases not matched to a gene: 5. Regarding this clone: Its cognate antigen is unknown.

Profiled with immunoSEQ multiplex PCR; TCRdb holds only in-frame clones, not every one. The sample lists tens of thousands of clones; about 88% were seen once. Study results and limitations: Normalized T-cell clonal expansion was also low in a subset of nonresponders. By week 6 at 0.1 to 3.0 mg/kg, blood CD4+ and CD8+ T cells had expanded clonally.

The source is an adult with an advanced solid tumor such as melanoma, head and neck, liver or kidney cancer. Here the sequenced sample was CD4+ or CD8+ T cells sorted from blood, taken in a trial of the OX40 agonist ivuxolimab. This sequence joins TRBV2 and TRBJ2-1, with 10 bases matching TRBD2. The CDR3 loop is CASSGGLAPDNEQFF. The CDR3 region has the DNA TGTGCCAGCAGTGGGGGACTAGCGCCAGACAATGAGCAGTTCTTC.